Shown below are 16 T cell receptor beta chains from a single sample sequenced in a study of OX40 agonist ivuxolimab in advanced cancers. TCRdb's copy holds only in-frame clones and misses some; the assay was immunoSEQ multiplex PCR. Of some 80,000 clones listed, about 89% are singletons. The specimen comprised CD4+ or CD8+ T cells sorted from blood, sampled in a trial of the OX40 agonist ivuxolimab. These receptors were taken from an adult with an advanced solid tumor such as melanoma, head and neck, liver or kidney cancer.

The rearrangement joins TRBV9 to TRBJ2-7; 7 nucleotides match TRBD1. Unmatched junction bases numbered 13, after V lost 5 bases and J lost 2 bases. The CDR3 runs to 16 residues. CDR1 is SGDLS and CDR2 is YYNGEE in the germline V gene. The CDR3 loop reads CASSAKGTAGPYEQYF. The CDR3 DNA follows: TGTGCCAGCAGTGCCAAGGGGACAGCCGGCCCCTACGAGCAGTACTTC.

The CDR3 region is CASSQGQYYGYTF. CDR3 in DNA: TGTGCCAGCAGCCAGGGACAGTACTATGGCTACACCTTC. The V and J genes are TRBV2 and TRBJ1-2; 7 nucleotides line up with TRBD1. The CDR3 loop spans 13 amino acids. The V gene's germline CDR1 is SNHLY and CDR2 FYNNEI. V lost 6 bases and J lost 3; bases outside the gene matches: 4.

This chain connects TRBV27 to TRBJ2-7, with D maybe TRBD2 (7 bases). The CDR3 runs 14 residues. Trimming took off 3 bases at V and 2 bases at J, with 11 bases between the two ends. Germline CDR1 MNHEY, CDR2 SMNVEV (reference sequence). CDR3 protein: CASSFGGAAYEQYF. The CDR3 nucleotides are TGTGCCAGCAGTTTTGGGGGGGCAGCCTACGAGCAGTACTTC.

This chain connects TRBV13 to TRBJ2-2, with a tentative D call TRBD2 (6 bases). The CDR3 extends over 16 amino acids. In germline, CDR1 is PRHDT, CDR2 FYEKMQ (reference sequence). Trimming pared 1 base from V and 4 bases from J, leaving 13 bases between. CDR3 in DNA: TGTGCCAGCAGCTTAGAGCGCGGGATCGGCACCGGGGAGCTGTTTTTT. This codes for CASSLERGIGTGELFF.

The CDR3 region is CASSGPSMYEQYF. CDR3 coding DNA: TGTGCCAGCAGTGGTCCCTCGATGTACGAGCAGTACTTC. The chain carries TRBV6-1 and TRBJ2-7; D unresolved. Per germline, CDR1 MNHNS and CDR2 SASEGT. The CDR3 loop spans 13 amino acids. V was shortened by 4 bases and J by 4 bases, with 11 bases between the two germline ends.

This chain links TRBV6-1 with TRBJ1-3, with no clear D. The CDR3 has 15 residues. CDR1 is MNHNS, CDR2 SASEGT, per germline. V lost 1 base and J lost 0, with 7 bases in between. CDR3 residues: CASSEGAASGNTIYF. The CDR3 DNA sequence: TGTGCCAGCAGTGAAGGGGCAGCCTCTGGAAACACCATATATTTT.

This clone occurred a few times. The V gene is TRBV28, the J gene TRBJ1-2; D unresolved. CDR1 is MDHEN, CDR2 SYDVKM, per germline. The CDR3 is 11 residues long. Between the trimmed V and J ends, which lost 3 bases and 7 bases, there was a span of 6 bases. CDR3 region: CASSFEGGYTF. The CDR3 region has the DNA TGTGCCAGCAGTTTTGAGGGTGGCTACACCTTC.

The rearrangement uses TRBV19 and TRBJ2-3; D unclear. The germline V gene has CDR1 LNHDA and CDR2 SQIVND (reference sequence). V lost 1 base, J lost 0 bases, and 8 bases lay in between. The CDR3 has 15 amino acids. The CDR3 coding sequence is TGTGCCAGTAGTATAGGCCCGCTTAGCACAGATACGCAGTATTTT. This translates into CASSIGPLSTDTQYF.

The chain combines TRBV6-6 with TRBJ2-1; the D gene is possibly TRBD2 (5 bases). CDR3 length equals 13 residues. Germline V gene data show CDR1 as MNHNY and CDR2 as SVGAGI (reference sequence). The germline V and J ends were trimmed by 7 bases and 6 bases, with 13 bases remaining between them. This CDR3 is CASIGPGINEQFF. The CDR3 nucleotides are TGTGCCAGCATCGGACCGGGAATCAATGAGCAGTTCTTC.

The CDR3, as DNA: TGTGCCTGGAAAGGGGTAAACACTGAAGCTTTCTTT. This sequence encodes CAWKGVNTEAFF. This chain joins TRBV30 and TRBJ1-1; D perhaps matches TRBD1 (5 bases). The germline V and J ends were trimmed by 4 bases and 2 bases, with 8 bases remaining between them. Germline V gives CDR1 GTSNPN, CDR2 SVGIG (reference sequence). This CDR3 is 12 amino acids long.

The chain is built from TRBV6-1 and TRBJ2-2; a possible D gene is TRBD1 (6 bases). In germline, CDR1 is MNHNS, CDR2 SASEGT. This CDR3 has 15 residues. The V gene lost 5 bases and the J gene lost 0 bases, with 10 bases spanning the gap. This CDR3 is CASSQTGPNTGELFF. The DNA for the CDR3 is TGTGCCAGCAGTCAAACAGGGCCGAACACCGGGGAGCTGTTTTTT.

The chain couples TRBV6-5 to TRBJ2-7; 8 nucleotides agree with TRBD1. V was pared by 2 bases and J by 1 base, with 4 bases of the junction left unmatched. The CDR3 has 15 amino acids. Germline CDR1 reads MNHEY; CDR2 reads SVGAGI. CDR3 DNA sequence: TGTGCCAGCAGTTACGGACAGGGCAGATCCTACGAGCAGTACTTC. Its translation is CASSYGQGRSYEQYF.

The chain recombines TRBV4-2 with TRBJ1-1; 8 nucleotides line up with TRBD1. V lost 1 base to trimming and J lost 0 bases; unmatched junction nucleotides: 1. Per the germline V gene, CDR1 is LGHNA and CDR2 is YNFKEQ. There are 15 residues in the CDR3. The CDR3 sequence is CASSQGQGLNTEAFF. In nucleotides, the CDR3 is TGTGCCAGCAGCCAAGGACAGGGGTTGAACACTGAAGCTTTCTTT.

This chain uses TRBV19 with TRBJ2-1; TRBD2 agrees at 7 bases. The junction had 2 bases not matched to a gene; V was cut back by 1 base and J by 5 bases. Per the germline V gene, CDR1 is LNHDA and CDR2 is SQIVND (reference sequence). There are 14 residues in the CDR3. The CDR3 sequence: CASSIVGTNNEQFF. CDR3 coding DNA: TGTGCCAGTAGTATAGTAGGGACTAACAATGAGCAGTTCTTC.

The rearrangement links TRBV7-9 to TRBJ1-1; D possibly corresponds to TRBD1 (6 bases). The CDR3 contains 15 residues. Germline CDR1 and CDR2: SEHNR and FQNEAQ (reference sequence). The V and J ends lost 5 bases and 5 bases respectively, with 18 bases between them. For the CDR3, the DNA is TGTGCCAGCAGCCTCTTGGGGGGCAGGGGAACTGAAGCTTTCTTT. Its translation is CASSLLGGRGTEAFF.

The genes are TRBV18 and TRBJ1-1, with D possibly being TRBD1 (6 bases). Looked up from germline, CDR1 is KGHSH and CDR2 is LQKENI. The CDR3 is made up of 14 amino acids. The V end was cut by 5 bases, the J end by 5 bases, with 15 bases between. Here the CDR3 reads CASSYRVGNTEAFF. The CDR3 region has the DNA TGTGCCAGCTCATACAGGGTGGGGAATACTGAAGCTTTCTTT.